This TCR beta chain was obtained from a study of cytomegalovirus exposure and HLA in healthy donors. Findings of the study overall: Trimming of TCR beta V- and J-genes showed a link, identified in a later analysis, to a missense DCLRE1C variant.

Points on this clone: The antigen is undetermined.

V was clipped by 6 bases and J by 3 bases, with 21 bases between them. Germline V gives CDR1 SGHVS, CDR2 FNYEAQ. The CDR3 loop spans 16 amino acids. 13 Jbeta primers and 60 Vbeta primers were used for the PCR. Assay: immunoSEQ multiplex PCR; the TCRdb copy retains only in-frame clones and omits some. The sample lists about 82,000 clones, 70% to 80% occurring once. The donors, nominally healthy at sampling, likely had unrecorded immune exposures. This donor's file did not include a recorded CMV serostatus. Sequencing input: PBMCs. This receptor was identified in a human donor in good health. The chain joins TRBV7-6 to TRBJ2-7, with D tentatively TRBD2 (5 bases). CDR3 bases: TGTGCCAGCAGTCGAGGAGGTGCGAGTTCCGACTACGAGCAGTACTTC. Translating gives CASSRGGASSDYEQYF.